These T cell receptor beta chains were read from a single sample in a study of blood T cells in healthy people across ages. TCRdb redid the calling of the 5' RACE reads with MiXCR, one entry per CDR3 protein. Among 870,000 or so distinct CDR3 sequences listed, more than 25% were seen once. Sequenced: blood. These receptors were taken from an elderly woman in good health. The CDR3 runs from the conserved cysteine through the conserved F or W. Fields, in order: J gene, D gene, V gene, clone size, CDR3 DNA, CDR3 protein. The D gene is left open where the match is weak. Expanded clones get a size class; other rows say once, few or many, or leave the size out.

j_gene: TRBJ1-1
d_gene: .
v_gene: TRBV12-3/TRBV12-4
abundance: few
CDR3nt: TGTGCCAGCAGTTTAAGGGGGGGAGCCACTGAAGCTTTCTTT
CDR3aa: CASSLRGGATEAFF

j_gene: TRBJ2-7
d_gene: .
v_gene: TRBV18
abundance: many
CDR3nt: TGTGCCAGCTCTTCTAAAACACAGGGCGAGCAGTACTTC
CDR3aa: CASSSKTQGEQYF

j_gene: TRBJ2-5
d_gene: .
v_gene: TRBV5-5
abundance: many
CDR3nt: TGTGCCAGCAACAAAGACGGAACCCAAGAGACCCAGTACTTC
CDR3aa: CASNKDGTQETQYF

j_gene: TRBJ2-3
d_gene: .
v_gene: TRBV11-3
abundance: many
CDR3nt: TGTGCCAGCAGCCGCATCAGCCCAAGCACAGATACGCAGTATTTT
CDR3aa: CASSRISPSTDTQYF

j_gene: TRBJ2-3
d_gene: TRBD1
v_gene: TRBV6-6
abundance: few
CDR3nt: TGTGCCAGCAGTATACGAACAGGGGGCACAGATACGCAGTATTTT
CDR3aa: CASSIRTGGTDTQYF

j_gene: TRBJ2-7
d_gene: TRBD1
v_gene: TRBV4-1
abundance: many
CDR3nt: TGCGCCAGCAGCCAAGGACAGGGGAGATTCTACGAGCAGTACTTC
CDR3aa: CASSQGQGRFYEQYF

j_gene: TRBJ2-5
d_gene: .
v_gene: TRBV19
abundance: .
CDR3nt: TGTGCCAGTAGTACCAGTCGACGGAGCTACGAGCGGTACTTC
CDR3aa: CASSTSRRSYERYF

j_gene: TRBJ2-7
d_gene: .
v_gene: TRBV21-1
abundance: many
CDR3nt: TGTGCCAGCAGCAAAGAGGGATTCTACGAGCAGTACTTC
CDR3aa: CASSKEGFYEQYF

j_gene: TRBJ1-4
d_gene: .
v_gene: TRBV3-1
abundance: few
CDR3nt: TGTGCCAGCAGCCAAGGTTCGATAAGGTTGAATGAAAAACTGTTTTTT
CDR3aa: CASSQGSIRLNEKLFF

j_gene: TRBJ2-5
d_gene: .
v_gene: TRBV5-5
abundance: many
CDR3nt: TGTGCCAGCAGCTTGGGGGACGGACCACCTCAGACCCAGTACTTC
CDR3aa: CASSLGDGPPQTQYF

j_gene: TRBJ1-5
d_gene: TRBD1
v_gene: TRBV6-2/TRBV6-3
abundance: many
CDR3nt: TGTGCCAGCAGCCGACTGGACAGACCGGGACAGGCTACGGGAAATCAGCCCCAGCATTTT
CDR3aa: CASSRLDRPGQATGNQPQHF

j_gene: TRBJ1-2
d_gene: .
v_gene: TRBV12-3/TRBV12-4
abundance: once
CDR3nt: TGTGCCAGCAGTTTTTCCTCGGCTGGCTACACCTTC
CDR3aa: CASSFSSAGYTF

j_gene: TRBJ1-4
d_gene: TRBD1
v_gene: TRBV15
abundance: .
CDR3nt: TGTGCCACCAGCAGACAAAGGACAGGGGATGAAAAACTGTTTTTT
CDR3aa: CATSRQRTGDEKLFF

j_gene: TRBJ2-1
d_gene: TRBD2
v_gene: TRBV20-1
abundance: many
CDR3nt: TGCAGTGCCCCAGGCGGCGGGGGGGCCTTTGAGCAGTTCTTC
CDR3aa: CSAPGGGGAFEQFF

j_gene: TRBJ2-1
d_gene: TRBD1
v_gene: TRBV29-1
abundance: .
CDR3nt: TGCAGCGTTGAAGATTGGACAGGGGCTTACAATGAGCAGTTCTTC
CDR3aa: CSVEDWTGAYNEQFF

j_gene: TRBJ2-3
d_gene: TRBD1
v_gene: TRBV5-5
abundance: many
CDR3nt: TGTGCCAGCAGCTTGTTCTCCGAGACAGGGCCACGGGGAGATACGCAGTATTTT
CDR3aa: CASSLFSETGPRGDTQYF

j_gene: TRBJ1-1
d_gene: .
v_gene: TRBV27
abundance: few
CDR3nt: TGTGCCAGCAGGGAATTCGCCCGGGCTGAAGCTTTCTTT
CDR3aa: CASREFARAEAFF

j_gene: TRBJ2-3
d_gene: TRBD1
v_gene: TRBV30
abundance: .
CDR3nt: TGTGCCTGGAGTGTACAGGGGATAACAGATACGCAGTATTTT
CDR3aa: CAWSVQGITDTQYF

j_gene: TRBJ2-3
d_gene: .
v_gene: TRBV20-1
abundance: many
CDR3nt: TGCAGTGCTAGGGGGCTAGCCGGAACAGATACGCAGTATTTT
CDR3aa: CSARGLAGTDTQYF

j_gene: TRBJ2-7
d_gene: TRBD1
v_gene: TRBV7-9
abundance: .
CDR3nt: TGTGCCAGCAGCTTAGAGACAGGGTTCCCCTACGAGCAGTACTTC
CDR3aa: CASSLETGFPYEQYF

j_gene: TRBJ2-3
d_gene: .
v_gene: TRBV12-3/TRBV12-4
abundance: many
CDR3nt: TGTGCCAGCAGTTTGAACCCCACAGATACGCAGTATTTT
CDR3aa: CASSLNPTDTQYF

j_gene: TRBJ2-5
d_gene: TRBD2
v_gene: TRBV20-1
abundance: many
CDR3nt: TGCAGTGCTAGACATAGCGGGGCCCAAGAGACCCAGTACTTC
CDR3aa: CSARHSGAQETQYF

j_gene: TRBJ2-5
d_gene: .
v_gene: TRBV12-3/TRBV12-4
abundance: many
CDR3nt: TGTGCCAGCAGTTTGGTGGGGGATGTTCCCCGGTACTTC
CDR3aa: CASSLVGDVPRYF

j_gene: TRBJ2-4
d_gene: .
v_gene: TRBV12-3/TRBV12-4
abundance: .
CDR3nt: TGTGCCAGCAGTTTATTTGGGGGGCGCAACGTTCAGTACTTC
CDR3aa: CASSLFGGRNVQYF

j_gene: TRBJ2-5
d_gene: TRBD1
v_gene: TRBV6-2/TRBV6-3
abundance: many
CDR3nt: TGTGCCAGCAACCGACAGGGAACACAAGAGACCCAGTACTTC
CDR3aa: CASNRQGTQETQYF

j_gene: TRBJ1-2
d_gene: .
v_gene: TRBV24-1
abundance: few
CDR3nt: TGTGCCACCAGTGACCAGGGAGGCTATGGCTACACCTTC
CDR3aa: CATSDQGGYGYTF

j_gene: TRBJ2-1
d_gene: TRBD2
v_gene: TRBV2
abundance: many
CDR3nt: TGTGCCAGCAGTGGGGCTATCTCGGGGGGGGAGCAGTTCTTC
CDR3aa: CASSGAISGGEQFF

j_gene: TRBJ2-1
d_gene: TRBD2
v_gene: TRBV11-2
abundance: many
CDR3nt: TGTGCCAGCAGCTTAGATCGGGTTAGCGGGGGTTTTTACAATGAGCAGTTCTTC
CDR3aa: CASSLDRVSGGFYNEQFF

j_gene: TRBJ2-1
d_gene: .
v_gene: TRBV7-9
abundance: many
CDR3nt: TGTGCCAGCAGCTTAGGGACTCCGACCCCTTCCAACAATGAGCAGTTCTTC
CDR3aa: CASSLGTPTPSNNEQFF

j_gene: TRBJ2-3
d_gene: .
v_gene: TRBV12-3/TRBV12-4
abundance: many
CDR3nt: TGTGCCAGCAGTTTACGGGGGTCCCTTAGCACAGATACGCAGTATTTT
CDR3aa: CASSLRGSLSTDTQYF

j_gene: TRBJ2-1
d_gene: TRBD2
v_gene: TRBV29-1
abundance: many
CDR3nt: TGCAGCGTTGATCGGGGGGGTAGGAATGAGCAGTTCTTC
CDR3aa: CSVDRGGRNEQFF

j_gene: TRBJ1-5
d_gene: TRBD1
v_gene: TRBV7-2
abundance: many
CDR3nt: TGTGCCAGCAGCTTAGGACAGGGGTATAGCAATCAGCCCCAGCATTTT
CDR3aa: CASSLGQGYSNQPQHF

j_gene: TRBJ1-1
d_gene: TRBD1
v_gene: TRBV2
abundance: .
CDR3nt: TGTGCCAGCAGTGAAAAAGCCTGGGACAGTAAAGCTTTCTTT
CDR3aa: CASSEKAWDSKAFF

j_gene: TRBJ2-1
d_gene: TRBD2
v_gene: TRBV29-1
abundance: many
CDR3nt: TGCAGCGTTGTAACACTAGCGGGGGGCAATGAGCAGTTCTTC
CDR3aa: CSVVTLAGGNEQFF

j_gene: TRBJ1-4
d_gene: .
v_gene: TRBV19
abundance: few
CDR3nt: TGTGCCAGTAGCGGATCCGATCGAACTAATGAAAAACTGTTTTTT
CDR3aa: CASSGSDRTNEKLFF

j_gene: TRBJ1-2
d_gene: TRBD1
v_gene: TRBV7-8
abundance: .
CDR3nt: TGTGCCAGCAGCACATACCGGGACAGGGCTCTTGGCTACACCTTC
CDR3aa: CASSTYRDRALGYTF

j_gene: TRBJ2-5
d_gene: TRBD2
v_gene: TRBV20-1
abundance: many
CDR3nt: TGCAGTGCTAGAATAGCGGGGAGGCAAGAGACCCAGTACTTC
CDR3aa: CSARIAGRQETQYF

j_gene: TRBJ1-6
d_gene: .
v_gene: TRBV11-2
abundance: few
CDR3nt: TGTGCCAGCAGCCCCTCCGGGACGGTGGCCCTCCACTTT
CDR3aa: CASSPSGTVALHF

j_gene: TRBJ2-1
d_gene: .
v_gene: TRBV5-1
abundance: many
CDR3nt: TGCGCCAGCAGCGGAGGACTTAGCTCCTACAATGAGCAGTTCTTC
CDR3aa: CASSGGLSSYNEQFF

j_gene: TRBJ2-2
d_gene: TRBD2
v_gene: TRBV7-8
abundance: .
CDR3nt: TGTGCCAGCAGCTTAGGGGGGGGGACTAGCAGGACCGGGGAGCTGTTTTTT
CDR3aa: CASSLGGGTSRTGELFF

j_gene: TRBJ1-2
d_gene: TRBD1
v_gene: TRBV28
abundance: few
CDR3nt: TGTGCCAGCAGTTTCCGAGGGACAGGGGTTGATCGGTACACCTTC
CDR3aa: CASSFRGTGVDRYTF

j_gene: TRBJ2-5
d_gene: .
v_gene: TRBV6-2/TRBV6-3
abundance: many
CDR3nt: TGTGCCAGCAGTTACTCGGAGTCGATGGCGGGCCAAGAGACCCAGTACTTC
CDR3aa: CASSYSESMAGQETQYF

j_gene: TRBJ1-5
d_gene: .
v_gene: TRBV20-1
abundance: many
CDR3nt: TGCAGTGCCCGACCGGGACTGCTTCAGCCCCAGCATTTT
CDR3aa: CSARPGLLQPQHF

j_gene: TRBJ2-7
d_gene: .
v_gene: TRBV5-6
abundance: .
CDR3nt: TGTGCCAGCAGCTGGGTGGGTGTGTTGGGCGAGCAGTACTTC
CDR3aa: CASSWVGVLGEQYF

j_gene: TRBJ2-5
d_gene: .
v_gene: TRBV24-1
abundance: few
CDR3nt: TGTGCCACCAGTGATTACGTCTCGGACGGGGAGACCCAGTACTTC
CDR3aa: CATSDYVSDGETQYF

j_gene: TRBJ2-1
d_gene: TRBD2
v_gene: TRBV5-1
abundance: .
CDR3nt: TGCGCCAGCAGCCTACGGACTAGCGGGGGGGCGGGAGAGCAGTTCTTC
CDR3aa: CASSLRTSGGAGEQFF

j_gene: TRBJ1-5
d_gene: TRBD1
v_gene: TRBV10-3
abundance: few
CDR3nt: TGTGCCATCAGTGAAGGGACAGGGGTGGGCCAGCCCCAGCATTTT
CDR3aa: CAISEGTGVGQPQHF

j_gene: TRBJ2-1
d_gene: TRBD1
v_gene: TRBV13
abundance: many
CDR3nt: TGTGCCAGCAGCTTAGGCAGGGGGCACGATGAGCAGTTCTTC
CDR3aa: CASSLGRGHDEQFF

j_gene: TRBJ2-5
d_gene: TRBD2
v_gene: TRBV27
abundance: .
CDR3nt: TGTGCCAGTACCCCGGGACTAGCGGACAGGGAGACCCAGTACTTC
CDR3aa: CASTPGLADRETQYF

j_gene: TRBJ2-3
d_gene: TRBD2
v_gene: TRBV6-5
abundance: few
CDR3nt: TGTGCCAGCAGTTCCCCTCCGGGACTAGCGGGGAGGACAGATACGCAGTATTTT
CDR3aa: CASSSPPGLAGRTDTQYF

j_gene: TRBJ1-2
d_gene: .
v_gene: TRBV7-2
abundance: .
CDR3nt: TGTGCCAGCAGCTCCCTGACAGGATCGTATGGCTACACCTTC
CDR3aa: CASSSLTGSYGYTF

j_gene: TRBJ1-6
d_gene: .
v_gene: TRBV7-2
abundance: few
CDR3nt: TGTGCCAGCAGCTTAGGCACAGGAGAGAATTCACCCCTCCACTTT
CDR3aa: CASSLGTGENSPLHF

j_gene: TRBJ2-5
d_gene: .
v_gene: TRBV29-1
abundance: .
CDR3nt: TGCAGCGTCCTCATACACTATATGCAAGAGACCCAGTACTTC
CDR3aa: CSVLIHYMQETQYF

j_gene: TRBJ1-4
d_gene: .
v_gene: TRBV20-1
abundance: .
CDR3nt: TGCAGTGCTGGAAGAGGGGGGGTCTCCGCAACTAATGAAAAACTGTTTTTT
CDR3aa: CSAGRGGVSATNEKLFF

j_gene: TRBJ2-1
d_gene: TRBD2
v_gene: TRBV5-5
abundance: few
CDR3nt: TGTGCCAGCAGCTTGGCGGCTAGCGGGAGGTGGAGCAATGAGCAGTTCTTC
CDR3aa: CASSLAASGRWSNEQFF

j_gene: TRBJ1-4
d_gene: .
v_gene: TRBV23-1
abundance: .
CDR3nt: TGCGCCAGCAGTCAATCCAGCGTGAGGCAGGGGACTAATGAAAAACTGTTTTTT
CDR3aa: CASSQSSVRQGTNEKLFF

j_gene: TRBJ2-7
d_gene: .
v_gene: TRBV5-6
abundance: .
CDR3nt: TGTGCCAGCCACTGGGGGGCCGAGCAGTACTTC
CDR3aa: CASHWGAEQYF